The next 14 T cell receptor beta chains were all read from a single sample in a study of blood T cell repertoires in COVID-19. Profiling relied on immunoSEQ multiplex PCR, and the TCRdb table lists in-frame clones only, not all of them. The table shows about 42,000 clones, with around nine tenths occurring only once. The sample was peripheral blood. The receptors derive from a human donor in a cohort sampled during active COVID-19.

The CDR3 sequence: CASSVAQGRSYEQYF. For the CDR3, the DNA is TGTGCCAGCAGCGTAGCCCAGGGGCGATCCTACGAGCAGTACTTC. The J gene is TRBJ2-7, the V gene TRBV9; weak D call: TRBD1 (6 bases). The CDR3 extends over 15 amino acids. V dropped 0 bases and J dropped 1 base, with 11 bases sitting between them. Germline V CDR1 and CDR2: SGDLS, YYNGEE.

The chain employs TRBV4-3 and TRBJ1-5; the match to TRBD1 covers 8 bases. The V segment lost 6 bases and the J segment 0 bases; nucleotides outside the gene matches: 4. The CDR3 covers 15 residues. Germline V CDR1 and CDR2: LGHNA, YSLEER. CDR3 bases: TGCGCCAGCAGTCCTGACAGGGGTAGCAATCAGCCCCAGCATTTT. Its protein is CASSPDRGSNQPQHF.

The chain uses TRBV11-2 and TRBJ1-1, with D maybe TRBD1 (5 bases). Trimming took off 5 bases at V and 6 bases at J, with 10 bases between the two ends. The CDR3 spans 12 residues. Germline-derived CDR1 and CDR2 are SGHAT and FQNNGV. CDR3 coding DNA: TGTGCCAGCAGCCGAACGGGGGCTGAAGCTTTCTTT. It codes for CASSRTGAEAFF. The variable domain in full, completed from reference TRBV11-2 and TRBJ1-1, reads EAGVAQSPRYKIIEKRQSVAFWCNPISGHATLYWYQQILGQGPKLLIQFQNNGVVDDSQLPKDRFSAERLKGVDSTLKIQPAKLEDSAVYLCASSRTGAEAFFGQGTRLTVV.

This clone was seen once. The chain recombines TRBV27 with TRBJ1-6, with 8 bases matching TRBD1. Germline CDR1 MNHEY, CDR2 SMNVEV (reference sequence). V shed 2 bases, J shed 9 bases, and the junction held 6 bases outside the gene matches. The CDR3 covers 15 residues. CDR3 sequence: CASSLGTGAGSPLHF. The CDR3 region has the DNA TGTGCCAGCAGTTTAGGGACAGGAGCGGGTTCACCCCTCCACTTT.

For the CDR3, the DNA is TGTGCCAGCAGCTTAGATCGGTTTTACACCGGGGAGCTGTTTTTT. It yields the protein CASSLDRFYTGELFF. This sequence joins TRBV11-2 and TRBJ2-2; no clear D gene. The V end was cut by 0 bases, the J end by 3 bases, with 8 bases between. From germline, CDR1 is SGHAT and CDR2 FQNNGV. This CDR3 region has 15 residues.

The V call is TRBV7-6, the J call TRBJ1-1; possible D gene TRBD1, 6 bases. The germline CDR1 and CDR2 sequences are SGHVS and FNYEAQ. CDR3 size: 14 residues. Trimming left V 5 bases short and J 2 bases short, with 12 bases between. The chain's CDR3 is CASSPIQGNTEAFF. Here the CDR3 DNA reads TGTGCCAGCAGCCCTATACAGGGTAACACTGAAGCTTTCTTT.

The J gene is TRBJ1-3, the V gene TRBV7-2; no firm D call. CDR3 size: 14 residues. Germline V lookup: CDR1 SGHTA, CDR2 FQGNSA. Between the trimmed V and J ends, which lost 3 bases and 2 bases, there was a span of 8 bases. As DNA, the CDR3 is TGTGCCAGCAGCTTCGGGGTAGCTGGAAACACCATATATTTT. Translating it yields CASSFGVAGNTIYF.

DNA of the CDR3: TGTGCCAGCAGCCCCGGGACTAGCGACTCCTACGAGCAGTACTTC. Residues: CASSPGTSDSYEQYF. The chain joins TRBV5-4 to TRBJ2-7, with 10 bases matching TRBD2. The germline gives CDR1 SGHNT, CDR2 YYREEE (reference sequence). The CDR3 consists of 15 residues. Germline trimming cut 4 bases from V and 0 bases from J; bases unmatched to any gene: 4.

The rearrangement uses TRBV19 and TRBJ2-7; D not resolved. The CDR3 consists of 13 residues. The germline V and J ends were trimmed by 3 bases and 2 bases, with 8 bases remaining between them. The germline gives CDR1 LNHDA, CDR2 SQIVND (reference sequence). The CDR3, as DNA: TGTGCCAGTAGTATTGGGCAGGCCTACGAGCAGTACTTC. As protein: CASSIGQAYEQYF.

This clone was seen just once. The chain carries TRBV6-9 and TRBJ2-7, with unresolved D. Trimming removed 6 bases at V and 3 bases at J, with 12 bases between. CDR3 length: 13 residues. Germline V lookup: CDR1 MNHGY, CDR2 SVAAGI. The CDR3 DNA reads as TGTGCCAGCAGCTCAGACGGGTACTACGAGCAGTACTTC. Its protein is CASSSDGYYEQYF.

The chain joins TRBV6-2 or TRBV6-3 to TRBJ2-7; tentative D call: TRBD1 (6 bases). V lost 3 bases to trimming and J lost 4 bases, with 10 bases between them. The CDR3 loop spans 13 amino acids. The germline CDR1 and CDR2 sequences are MNHEY and SVGEGT. The CDR3 nucleotides are TGTGCCAGCAGTTATCTACAGGGTTACGAGCAGTACTTC. Translating gives CASSYLQGYEQYF.

The chain couples TRBV27 to TRBJ1-1, with a possible D match to TRBD1 (6 bases). CDR1 and CDR2 from the germline V gene are MNHEY and SMNVEV (reference sequence). The CDR3 runs to 14 residues. V lost 3 bases and J 1 base, leaving 9 bases between the germline ends. CDR3 in DNA: TGTGCCAGCAGTTTTGGGGGCTCGAACACTGAAGCTTTCTTT. Protein sequence: CASSFGGSNTEAFF.

The rearrangement joins TRBV4-2 to TRBJ2-7; 8 nucleotides line up with TRBD2. The CDR3 loop spans 15 amino acids. Germline CDR1 is LGHNA and CDR2 is YNFKEQ. Unmatched junction bases numbered 5, after V lost 0 bases and J lost 4 bases. CDR3 loop: CASSQDSGGTYEQYF. The DNA for the CDR3 is TGTGCCAGCAGCCAAGATTCGGGAGGGACATACGAGCAGTACTTC.

This clone was picked up one time. The chain links TRBV5-1 to TRBJ1-4, with D possibly being TRBD1 (5 bases). The V gene lost 0 bases and the J gene lost 4 bases, with 10 bases spanning the gap. From germline, CDR1 is SGHRS and CDR2 YFSETQ. The CDR3 runs 15 residues. The CDR3 loop is CASSLAGDFNEKLFF. The DNA of the CDR3 is TGCGCCAGCAGCTTGGCGGGGGACTTTAATGAAAAACTGTTTTTT. The entire variable domain, with the rest obtained from reference TRBV5-1 and TRBJ1-4, is as follows: KAGVTQTPRYLIKTRGQQVTLSCSPISGHRSVSWYQQTPGQGLQFLFEYFSETQRNKGNFPGRFSGRQFSNSRSEMNVSTLELGDSALYLCASSLAGDFNEKLFFGSGTQLSVL.